These 32 T cell receptor beta chains were sequenced from one sample in a study of cytomegalovirus exposure and HLA in healthy donors. Primers included in the PCR were 60 Vbeta and 13 Jbeta primers. Only in-frame clones appear in the TCRdb table, and some are missing; sequencing was by immunoSEQ multiplex PCR. This table has 150,000 to 200,000 clones, 75% to 85% appearing once. Sequenced: PBMCs. Receptors originate from a man aged 18 to 30 in good health and CMV-seronegative.

The V call is TRBV19, the J call TRBJ2-7, with D possibly being TRBD2 (6 bases). Trimming shortened V by 3 bases and J by 1 base, and 13 bases separated the two germline ends. This CDR3 spans 15 amino acids. The germline CDR1 and CDR2 sequences are LNHDA and SQIVND (reference sequence). The CDR3 reads CASSIRWGGSYEQYF. In DNA form, the CDR3 reads TGTGCCAGTAGTATTCGGTGGGGAGGTTCCTACGAGCAGTACTTC.

The chain employs TRBV6-6 and TRBJ2-5, with TRBD2 as a possible D gene (6 bases). The CDR3 has 11 amino acids. Trimming stripped 6 bases from V and 5 bases from J, with 7 bases between. Germline-derived CDR1 and CDR2 are MNHNY and SVGAGI (reference sequence). The CDR3, as DNA: TGTGCCAGCAGCCGGGGGGAGACCCAGTACTTC. As protein: CASSRGETQYF.

This clone has just a few counts. This chain connects TRBV9 to TRBJ2-3; D is possibly TRBD1 (6 bases). The CDR3 totals 16 residues. Trimming stripped 1 base from V and 0 bases from J, with 12 bases between. Germline V lookup: CDR1 SGDLS, CDR2 YYNGEE. CDR3 amino acids: CASSVRTDDSTDTQYF. For the CDR3, the DNA is TGTGCCAGCAGCGTAAGGACAGATGATAGCACAGATACGCAGTATTTT. The whole variable domain, remainder taken from reference TRBV9 and TRBJ2-3, is DSGVTQTPKHLITATGQRVTLRCSPRSGDLSVYWYQQSLDQGLQFLIQYYNGEERAKGNILERFSAQQFPDLHSELNLSSLELGDSALYFCASSVRTDDSTDTQYFGPGTRLTVL.

The chain is built from TRBV5-4 and TRBJ1-6; a possible D gene is TRBD1 (6 bases). Germline loops: CDR1 SGHNT, CDR2 YYREEE (reference sequence). Trimming left V 4 bases short and J 11 bases short, with 13 bases between. The CDR3 covers 13 residues. Here the CDR3 reads CASSGNRVPPLHF. CDR3 in DNA: TGTGCCAGCAGCGGGAACAGGGTACCACCCCTCCACTTT. The variable domain in full, completed from reference TRBV5-4 and TRBJ1-6, reads ETGVTQSPTHLIKTRGQQVTLRCSSQSGHNTVSWYQQALGQGPQFIFQYYREEENGRGNFPPRFSGLQFPNYSSELNVNALELDDSALYLCASSGNRVPPLHFGNGTRLTVT.

This chain connects TRBV19 to TRBJ1-1; TRBD1 aligns across 9 bases. Germline CDR1 and CDR2: LNHDA and SQIVND (reference sequence). Trimming cost V 5 bases and J 6 bases; bases outside gene matches: 7. The CDR3 runs to 14 residues. The CDR3 here is CASSSNRGRSEAFF. Here the CDR3 DNA reads TGTGCCAGTAGTTCAAACAGGGGGCGGTCTGAAGCTTTCTTT.

The V and J genes are TRBV5-6 and TRBJ2-5, with TRBD1 matching 11 bases. V lost 3 bases and J lost 7; bases outside the gene matches: 5. The CDR3 is made up of 14 amino acids. Germline-derived CDR1 and CDR2 are SGHDT and YYEEEE. The CDR3 nucleotides read TGTGCCAGCAGCTGGGACAGGGGGGTGGGGACCCAGTACTTC. Protein product: CASSWDRGVGTQYF. Combining the CDR3 with reference TRBV5-6 and TRBJ2-5 gives the whole variable domain DAGVTQSPTHLIKTRGQQVTLRCSPKSGHDTVSWYQQALGQGPQFIFQYYEEEERQRGNFPDRFSGHQFPNYSSELNVNALLLGDSALYLCASSWDRGVGTQYFGPGTRLLVL.

The rearrangement uses TRBV19 and TRBJ1-2; D possibly corresponds to TRBD1 (5 bases). CDR3 length equals 15 residues. V lost 7 bases to trimming and J lost 4 bases, with 19 bases between them. Looked up from germline, CDR1 is LNHDA and CDR2 is SQIVND (reference sequence). CDR3 nucleotides: TGTGCCAGTACCCATCTAGAAGGGGCCATCTATGGCTACACCTTC. Protein product: CASTHLEGAIYGYTF.

The sample holds one count of this clone. The CDR3 bases are TGTGCCAGCAGCTTGTTTGTAGACGGGGGCACTGAAGCTTTCTTT. The encoded protein is CASSLFVDGGTEAFF. The rearrangement uses TRBV5-4 and TRBJ1-1; a possible D gene is TRBD1 (5 bases). V lost 1 base and J 4 bases, leaving 14 bases between the germline ends. From germline, CDR1 is SGHNT and CDR2 YYREEE (reference sequence). The CDR3 extends over 15 amino acids. Based on the CDR3 plus reference TRBV5-4 and TRBJ1-1, the full variable domain is ETGVTQSPTHLIKTRGQQVTLRCSSQSGHNTVSWYQQALGQGPQFIFQYYREEENGRGNFPPRFSGLQFPNYSSELNVNALELDDSALYLCASSLFVDGGTEAFFGQGTRLTVV.

This clone was counted between two and nine times. V gene TRBV19 combines with J gene TRBJ2-5; TRBD2 matches at 7 bases. V trimming: 6 bases; J trimming: 11 bases; junction bases outside the gene matches: 6. The CDR3 consists of 11 residues. The germline CDR1 and CDR2 sequences are LNHDA and SQIVND (reference sequence). The CDR3 DNA reads as TGTGCCAGTAGACTCGCGGGGGAGCAGTACTTC. It encodes CASRLAGEQYF.

This rearrangement joins TRBV5-6 to TRBJ1-1, with D possibly TRBD1 on 5 matching bases. This CDR3 has 16 residues. Trimming pared 6 bases from V and 0 bases from J, leaving 18 bases between. CDR1 is SGHDT and CDR2 is YYEEEE in the germline V gene. CDR3 loop: CASTWWQGVMNTEAFF. The CDR3 DNA reads TGTGCCAGCACCTGGTGGCAGGGCGTTATGAACACTGAAGCTTTCTTT.

This clone was seen only a few times. The chain uses TRBV7-6 and TRBJ2-3; tentative D call: TRBD2 (7 bases). This CDR3 region has 16 residues. Germline V gene lookup returns CDR1 SGHVS and CDR2 FNYEAQ. Trimming stripped 5 bases from V and 2 bases from J, with 17 bases between. The CDR3 is CASSATPGGLTDTQYF. DNA for the CDR3: TGTGCCAGCAGCGCCACTCCGGGGGGCCTCACAGATACGCAGTATTTT.

This clone occurred a few times. This chain links TRBV7-2 with TRBJ2-2; TRBD2 is a possible D gene (5 bases). CDR3 length: 14 amino acids. V shed 3 bases and J shed 1 base, with 6 bases lying between them. The germline V gene encodes CDR1 SGHTA and CDR2 FQGNSA. The CDR3, as DNA: TGTGCCAGCAGCTTCGGGGTGAACACCGGGGAGCTGTTTTTT. Translating it yields CASSFGVNTGELFF.

This clone was detected once. The rearrangement uses TRBV6-5 and TRBJ1-5, with D tentatively TRBD1 (5 bases). Per the germline V gene, CDR1 is MNHEY and CDR2 is SVGAGI. The V end lost 4 bases, the J end lost 2 bases, and 15 bases lay between the germline ends. The CDR3 spans 16 residues. CDR3 coding DNA: TGTGCCAGCAGTTTCCCCACAGGTTGGGGCAATCAGCCCCAGCATTTT. The encoded protein is CASSFPTGWGNQPQHF.

The chain is built from TRBV18 and TRBJ2-3, with TRBD2 matching over 10 bases. CDR1 is KGHSH, CDR2 LQKENI, per germline. The trim removed 8 bases at V and 1 base at J, leaving 3 bases unmatched. The CDR3 sequence is 14 residues long. The CDR3: CASHLAGGTDTQYF. The CDR3 DNA sequence: TGTGCCAGCCACCTAGCGGGGGGCACAGATACGCAGTATTTT.

J is TRBJ2-7 and V is TRBV6-1, with 7 bases lining up with TRBD2. Germline-derived CDR1 and CDR2 are MNHNS and SASEGT. J gave up 6 bases and V 3 bases, and 5 bases lay outside the gene matches. This CDR3 region has 13 residues. DNA for the CDR3: TGTGCCAGCAGTGAGATAGCGGGCCGCGAGCAGTACTTC. Translating gives CASSEIAGREQYF.

The table lists this clone with a count of one. This chain's CDR3 is CSVEDPRVGNTEAFF. The CDR3 nucleotides read TGCAGCGTTGAAGATCCTCGGGTGGGGAACACTGAAGCTTTCTTT. This chain joins TRBV29-1 and TRBJ1-1; D is unclear. This CDR3 has 15 residues. CDR1 is SQVTM, CDR2 ANQGSEA, per germline. V was clipped by 0 bases and J by 1 base, with 12 bases between them.

This clone has only a few counts. The V call is TRBV9, the J call TRBJ2-1; 9 bases fit TRBD1. Germline V gene sequence: CDR1 SGDLS, CDR2 YYNGEE. The CDR3 length is 16 residues. V dropped 5 bases and J dropped 5; count of bases not matched to a gene: 11. The CDR3 is CASSRTAGQGNNEQFF. CDR3 nucleotides: TGTGCCAGCAGTCGGACTGCGGGACAGGGAAACAATGAGCAGTTCTTC. Drawing the rest from reference TRBV9 and TRBJ2-1, the complete variable domain is DSGVTQTPKHLITATGQRVTLRCSPRSGDLSVYWYQQSLDQGLQFLIQYYNGEERAKGNILERFSAQQFPDLHSELNLSSLELGDSALYFCASSRTAGQGNNEQFFGPGTRLTVL.

The V and J genes are TRBV5-8 and TRBJ1-5, with D perhaps matching TRBD1 (6 bases). The V end lost 3 bases, the J end lost 2 bases, and 6 bases lay between the germline ends. The length of the CDR3 is 13 residues. Germline V gene sequence: CDR1 SGHTS, CDR2 YDEGEE. The CDR3 DNA sequence: TGTGCCAGCAGCTGGACAGGCAATCAGCCCCAGCATTTT. It yields the protein CASSWTGNQPQHF.

The chain combines TRBV19 with TRBJ2-3; 8 positions match TRBD2. Losses at the gene ends were 7 bases for V and 6 bases for J; bases not matched to a gene: 9. The CDR3 covers 14 residues. The germline V gene encodes CDR1 LNHDA and CDR2 SQIVND (reference sequence). CDR3 in DNA: TGTGCCAGTAAGGTTGGCGGGGGGTCTGATACGCAGTATTTT. Protein: CASKVGGGSDTQYF.

J is TRBJ2-2 and V is TRBV9, with 7 bases fitting TRBD1. Germline values: CDR1 SGDLS, CDR2 YYNGEE. The CDR3 runs to 15 residues. The J segment lost 6 bases and the V segment lost 4 bases, leaving 9 bases of the junction unmatched. The CDR3 is CASSPRQGAAGELFF. The CDR3 DNA follows: TGTGCCAGCAGCCCCCGACAGGGTGCGGCCGGGGAGCTGTTTTTT.

This sequence joins TRBV19 and TRBJ1-1; TRBD1 matches at 7 bases. The CDR3 runs to 14 residues. Per germline, CDR1 LNHDA and CDR2 SQIVND (reference sequence). The J segment lost 0 bases and the V segment lost 8 bases, leaving 6 bases of the junction unmatched. DNA of the CDR3: TGTGCCAGTCGTGACAGGGTGGTGAACACTGAAGCTTTCTTT. Protein sequence: CASRDRVVNTEAFF.

This chain links TRBV29-1 with TRBJ2-1; the D gene is possibly TRBD1 (6 bases). V gave up 4 bases and J gave up 9 bases, with 13 bases separating them. Germline CDR1 and CDR2: SQVTM and ANQGSEA. CDR3 length equals 12 residues. The CDR3 nucleotides are TGCAGCGTTGCCCTACAGGGTCCTGAGCAGTTCTTC. Translated, it gives CSVALQGPEQFF.

The chain has TRBV4-3 and TRBJ1-2; 7 bases fit TRBD1. CDR1 LGHNA and CDR2 YSLEER come from the germline V gene. This CDR3 region has 13 residues. After removal of 1 base from V and 6 bases from J, the junction contained 2 bases not matched to a gene. The CDR3 sequence is CASSQVGTDGYTF. In DNA, the CDR3 is TGCGCCAGCAGCCAAGTGGGGACAGATGGCTACACCTTC.

V and J are TRBV27 and TRBJ2-1, with TRBD1 as a possible D gene (5 bases). Germline-derived CDR1 and CDR2 are MNHEY and SMNVEV (reference sequence). This CDR3 comprises 13 residues. Trimming shortened V by 5 bases and J by 11 bases, and 16 bases separated the two germline ends. The CDR3 nucleotides are TGTGCCAGCAGTCTCCTGGGGCATTATAAGCAGTTCTTC. This sequence encodes CASSLLGHYKQFF.

This clone was counted a single time. This chain links TRBV7-2 with TRBJ1-2, with D uncertain. The CDR3 is made up of 12 amino acids. Trimming took 2 bases from V and 4 from J, leaving 5 bases between them. Germline lookup yields CDR1 SGHTA and CDR2 FQGNSA. CDR3 nucleotide sequence: TGTGCCAGCAGCTTATTCCGCTATGGCTACACCTTC. It encodes CASSLFRYGYTF.

This clone was recorded once. The CDR3 is CASSQDFPGRIYGYTF. The CDR3 nucleotides read TGCGCCAGCAGCCAAGATTTTCCAGGGAGGATCTATGGCTACACCTTC. The chain joins TRBV4-3 to TRBJ1-2, with D possibly matching TRBD1 (5 bases). The CDR3 is 16 amino acids. The V end lost 0 bases, the J end lost 4 bases, and 15 bases lay between the germline ends. The V gene's germline CDR1 is LGHNA and CDR2 YSLEER.

The rearrangement links TRBV11-3 to TRBJ1-1, with 7 bases fitting TRBD1. CDR3 length: 15 amino acids. Per the germline V gene, CDR1 is SGHNT and CDR2 is YENEEA. V dropped 2 bases and J dropped 1; count of bases not matched to a gene: 4. The CDR3 DNA sequence: TGTGCCAGCAGCTTAAGGGGGCACGGGAACACTGAAGCTTTCTTT. This codes for CASSLRGHGNTEAFF.

A single count supports this clone. The chain couples TRBV7-6 to TRBJ1-3; no firm D call. The CDR3 loop spans 15 amino acids. Germline CDR1 is SGHVS and CDR2 is FNYEAQ. Deletions cut 4 bases from V and 2 bases from J, with 12 bases between. CDR3 region: CASSSYGLTGNTIYF. The DNA for the CDR3 is TGTGCCAGCAGCTCTTACGGGTTAACTGGAAACACCATATATTTT.

This chain uses TRBV15 with TRBJ2-1; 13 bases map to TRBD2. Trimming removed 5 bases from V and 8 bases from J; junction bases left unmatched: 12. CDR1 and CDR2 from the germline V gene are LNHNV and YYDKDF (reference sequence). The CDR3 is 17 amino acids. In nucleotides, the CDR3 is TGTGCCACCAGCGGGCGGACTAGCGGGAGATTTGAGGATGAGCAGTTCTTC. As protein: CATSGRTSGRFEDEQFF.

The chain recombines TRBV7-9 with TRBJ2-5; TRBD1 matches 9 bases. CDR3 length equals 12 residues. Per the germline V gene, CDR1 is SEHNR and CDR2 is FQNEAQ (reference sequence). The V gene end was trimmed by 8 bases and the J gene end by 11 bases; junction bases not matched to a gene: 9. CDR3 DNA sequence: TGTGCCAGCCGGGACAGGGCGGGGGAGCAGTACTTC. Amino acids: CASRDRAGEQYF.

The chain has TRBV14 and TRBJ2-5, with 8 bases lining up with TRBD2. Germline CDR1 and CDR2: SGHDN and FVKESK. The CDR3 is 16 residues long. The V and J ends lost 2 bases and 5 bases, in that order; junction bases with no gene match: 10. The CDR3 bases are TGTGCCAGCAGCCAAACCCGCGGGGGGCGCGTGGAGACCCAGTACTTC. As protein: CASSQTRGGRVETQYF.

This rearrangement joins TRBV2 to TRBJ1-5; 8 nucleotides agree with TRBD1. The CDR3 extends over 14 amino acids. V lost 5 bases, J lost 5 bases, and 5 bases stayed unmatched. The germline V gene has CDR1 SNHLY and CDR2 FYNNEI. The CDR3 nucleotides are TGTGCCAGCAGTACGACAGGGGTGGATCAGCCCCAGCATTTT. This encodes CASSTTGVDQPQHF.